These 23 T cell receptor beta chains originate from one sample sequenced in a study of blood T cell repertoires in COVID-19. The method was immunoSEQ multiplex PCR; TCRdb's version includes in-frame clones alone and lacks a portion of them. The top ten clones hold roughly 5% of a sample with over 150,000 clones, approximately 91% of them seen once. Input material: peripheral blood. These receptors all come from a man between 18 and 29 years old with COVID-19, enrolled during active disease.

The chain couples TRBV4-3 to TRBJ2-7, with D possibly being TRBD2 (5 bases). This CDR3 contains 14 residues. The germline gives CDR1 LGHNA, CDR2 YSLEER. Trimming removed 4 bases from V and 7 bases from J, with 17 bases in between. The CDR3 loop reads CASSLAVRAGEQYF. In DNA, the CDR3 is TGCGCCAGCAGCCTGGCTGTGAGGGCTGGTGAGCAGTACTTC.

The chain has TRBV20-1 and TRBJ2-1, with D tentatively TRBD2 (6 bases). CDR1 and CDR2 (germline): DFQATT, SNEGSKA (reference sequence). The CDR3 is made up of 14 amino acids. V was pared by 3 bases and J by 2 bases, with 11 bases between. The CDR3, as DNA: TGCAGTGCTAGTCTGCCTAGCGCCTACAATGAGCAGTTCTTC. This codes for CSASLPSAYNEQFF.

This chain connects TRBV4-1 to TRBJ2-1, with 9 bases matching TRBD1. The CDR3 length is 19 residues. J was trimmed by 3 bases and V by 5 bases; bases with no gene match: 17. Looked up from germline, CDR1 is MGHRA and CDR2 is YSYEKL. CDR3 coding DNA: TGCGCCAGCAGCGACCCCGTAACAGGGGGCCTAAGAAACTACAATGAGCAGTTCTTC. The encoded protein is CASSDPVTGGLRNYNEQFF.

The V call is TRBV7-2, the J call TRBJ1-3; TRBD1 might be the D (5 bases). V shed 5 bases and J shed 3 bases, with 17 bases lying between them. This CDR3 has 16 residues. Germline V gene lookup returns CDR1 SGHTA and CDR2 FQGNSA. The DNA of the CDR3 is TGTGCCAGCAGCCTAGTGGTAGGGGAAATTGGAAACACCATATATTTT. Translated: CASSLVVGEIGNTIYF.

This rearrangement joins TRBV24-1 to TRBJ1-5, with 8 bases identical to TRBD1. The CDR3 consists of 14 residues. With V trimmed by 3 bases and J by 6 bases, 3 bases remained unmatched. CDR1 KGHDR and CDR2 SFDVKD come from the germline V gene. The CDR3 loop reads CATSDGTGVQPQHF. CDR3 sequence (DNA): TGTGCCACCAGTGATGGGACAGGTGTTCAGCCCCAGCATTTT.

CDR3 amino acids: CASSFIQGRDNEQFF. Here the CDR3 DNA reads TGTGCCAGCAGCTTTATTCAGGGTAGGGACAATGAGCAGTTCTTC. V is TRBV11-2 and J is TRBJ2-1, with D possibly matching TRBD1 (5 bases). The V gene lost 3 bases and the J gene lost 5 bases, with 14 bases spanning the gap. The CDR3 length is 15 residues. Germline V lookup: CDR1 SGHAT, CDR2 FQNNGV.

The chain uses TRBV29-1 and TRBJ1-1, with 8 positions matching TRBD1. The V and J ends lost 1 base and 3 bases, in that order; junction bases with no gene match: 4. Per the germline V gene, CDR1 is SQVTM and CDR2 is ANQGSEA. The CDR3 is 14 residues long. The CDR3 DNA reads as TGCAGCGTTGAAGTTCAGGGGGCTTACACTGAAGCTTTCTTT. It yields the protein CSVEVQGAYTEAFF.

This rearrangement joins TRBV27 to TRBJ2-7; 7 positions agree with TRBD1. The CDR3 totals 13 residues. Germline CDR1 and CDR2: MNHEY and SMNVEV (reference sequence). Unmatched junction bases numbered 5, after V lost 5 bases and J lost 4 bases. The CDR3 DNA is TGTGCCAGCAGTAGGACAGGCAATTACGAGCAGTACTTC. Protein sequence: CASSRTGNYEQYF.

On this clone itself: The sample contains more than one DNA sequence encoding this CDR3. This CDR3 reads CASSYGQGNTEAFF. The CDR3 DNA sequence: TGTGCCAGCAGTTACGGGCAGGGCAACACTGAAGCTTTCTTT. This chain joins TRBV6-5 and TRBJ1-1; D may be TRBD1 (5 bases). Germline-derived CDR1 and CDR2 are MNHEY and SVGAGI. Trimming cost V 2 bases and J 2 bases, with 9 bases left between them. The length of the CDR3 is 14 residues.

This clone was picked up one time. The V and J genes are TRBV5-6 and TRBJ1-5; D is uncertain. This CDR3 is 12 amino acids long. CDR1 is SGHDT and CDR2 is YYEEEE in the germline V gene. V was pared by 1 base and J by 5 bases, with 4 bases between. DNA for the CDR3: TGTGCCAGCAGCTTGACGGATCAGCCCCAGCATTTT. This encodes CASSLTDQPQHF.

The rearrangement joins TRBV6-5 to TRBJ2-1; tentatively, D is TRBD2 (7 bases). The germline CDR1 and CDR2 sequences are MNHEY and SVGAGI. V was cut by 0 bases and J by 5 bases, with 11 bases left in between. CDR3 length: 15 residues. The DNA for the CDR3 is TGTGCCAGCAGTTACTCTGCGGGGGCTCACAATGAGCAGTTCTTC. This codes for CASSYSAGAHNEQFF.

The J gene is TRBJ1-5, the V gene TRBV19, with a possible D match to TRBD1 (6 bases). CDR3 length: 14 residues. V was shortened by 7 bases and J by 4 bases, with 14 bases between the two germline ends. CDR1 LNHDA and CDR2 SQIVND come from the germline V gene (reference sequence). CDR3 in DNA: TGTGCCAGTACCTCGGGACACTTTAATCAGCCCCAGCATTTT. It yields the protein CASTSGHFNQPQHF.

The V gene is TRBV4-1, the J gene TRBJ2-2; TRBD2 might be the D (6 bases). The CDR3 is 17 residues long. Trimming shortened V by 4 bases and J by 4 bases, and 19 bases separated the two germline ends. Germline-derived CDR1 and CDR2 are MGHRA and YSYEKL. Here the CDR3 DNA reads TGCGCCAGCAGCCGATACGGATGGAGGGAAGGCACCGGGGAGCTGTTTTTT. Encoded protein: CASSRYGWREGTGELFF.

With respect to this clone: Germline is not matched at one junction end, which may reflect a read error. The rearrangement links TRBV7-7 to TRBJ2-2, with TRBD1 identical over 10 bases. CDR3 length equals 16 residues. Germline V lookup: CDR1 SSHAT, CDR2 FNYEAQ (reference sequence). The CDR3 DNA reads TGTGCTAGCAGCCAACCCAAGGGACAGGGGACCGGGGAGCTGTTTTTT. Its translation is CASSQPKGQGTGELFF.

Notes on this clone: Other DNA sequences in the sample encode the same CDR3. The CDR3 sequence: CASSLGTGGYEQYF. Here the CDR3 DNA reads TGTGCCAGCAGCTTGGGGACAGGGGGTTACGAGCAGTACTTC. V gene TRBV11-2 combines with J gene TRBJ2-7; 11 bases align to TRBD1. After removal of 3 bases from V and 4 bases from J, the junction contained 2 bases not matched to a gene. CDR3 length: 14 amino acids. The germline V gene has CDR1 SGHAT and CDR2 FQNNGV.

V gene TRBV27 combines with J gene TRBJ2-1; D is possibly TRBD1 (7 bases). Germline loops: CDR1 MNHEY, CDR2 SMNVEV (reference sequence). The CDR3 contains 15 residues. The V and J ends lost 8 bases and 9 bases respectively, with 23 bases between them. CDR3 nucleotides: TGTGCCAGCGATCCGGAGGGCGGGACAGCTGGTGAGCAGTTCTTC. It encodes CASDPEGGTAGEQFF.

This clone was recorded once. The J gene is TRBJ2-7, the V gene TRBV5-1; D perhaps matches TRBD1 (6 bases). CDR3 length: 17 amino acids. CDR1 is SGHRS and CDR2 is YFSETQ in the germline V gene. Trimming removed 0 bases at V and 0 bases at J, with 16 bases between. The CDR3 spells CASSLGTGPRSSYEQYF. CDR3 sequence (DNA): TGCGCCAGCAGCTTGGGTACAGGGCCGAGGTCCTCCTACGAGCAGTACTTC.

V gene TRBV27 combines with J gene TRBJ2-1; TRBD2 aligns across 7 bases. CDR3 length equals 15 residues. V lost 2 bases, J lost 8 bases, and 9 bases stayed unmatched. The germline gives CDR1 MNHEY, CDR2 SMNVEV (reference sequence). The CDR3 DNA follows: TGTGCCAGCAGTTTAGAAGCGGGAATTCTCTATGAGCAGTTCTTC. Its translation: CASSLEAGILYEQFF.

In DNA form, the CDR3 reads TGTGCCACCCGCCCTATACGGAATGAGCAGTTCTTC. Residues: CATRPIRNEQFF. This chain connects TRBV6-5 to TRBJ2-1; D not resolved. The germline CDR1 and CDR2 sequences are MNHEY and SVGAGI. This CDR3 has 12 residues. V lost 10 bases and J lost 7, with 14 bases in between.

CDR3 bases: TGTGCCAGCAGTTTATTTCGCATCAACTACACTTCCTACGAGCAGTACTTC. Its protein is CASSLFRINYTSYEQYF. V and J are TRBV28 and TRBJ2-7; D is unclear. This CDR3 has 17 residues. In germline, CDR1 is MDHEN, CDR2 SYDVKM. The V gene lost 1 base and the J gene lost 1 base, with 17 bases spanning the gap.

The V and J genes are TRBV10-3 and TRBJ1-1, with 7 bases fitting TRBD1. From germline, CDR1 is ENHRY and CDR2 SYGVKD. This CDR3 has 14 amino acids. V lost 7 bases to trimming and J lost 3 bases; unmatched junction nucleotides: 8. CDR3 DNA: TGTGCCATCACTAGGACAGGATGGGACACTGAAGCTTTCTTT. Translated: CAITRTGWDTEAFF.

The rearrangement uses TRBV11-2 and TRBJ1-6, with TRBD1 matching 9 bases. Germline loops: CDR1 SGHAT, CDR2 FQNNGV. CDR3 size: 15 residues. With 5 bases clipped from V and 10 bases from J, the junction kept 9 bases outside the gene matches. CDR3 bases: TGTGCCAGCAGCCCCCCGGGACAGGGAGGATCACCCCTCCACTTT. It encodes CASSPPGQGGSPLHF.

This clone was seen repeatedly, ten times or more. This rearrangement joins TRBV6-2 or TRBV6-3 to TRBJ2-7, with D hard to call. The CDR3 covers 14 residues. From germline, CDR1 is MNHEY and CDR2 SVGEGT. V lost 4 bases to trimming and J lost 0 bases, with 10 bases between them. CDR3 in amino acids: CASSSSQVSYEQYF. DNA of the CDR3: TGTGCCAGCAGTTCATCTCAGGTCTCCTACGAGCAGTACTTC.